These 27 T cell receptor beta chains were sequenced from one sample in a study of blood T cell repertoires in COVID-19. Profiling relied on immunoSEQ multiplex PCR, and the TCRdb table lists in-frame clones only, not all of them. The data show 250,000 to 400,000 clones, 90% seen once. The sample taken for sequencing was peripheral blood. The receptors originated from a woman aged 30 to 39 with COVID-19, enrolled during active disease.

V gene TRBV10-3 combines with J gene TRBJ2-6; perhaps TRBD1 as D (5 bases). CDR1 ENHRY and CDR2 SYGVKD come from the germline V gene. The CDR3 runs 16 residues. The V gene lost 9 bases and the J gene lost 0 bases, with 15 bases spanning the gap. Written as DNA, the CDR3 is TGTGCCATGGGGCAGGAAACGGGCTCTGGGGCCAACGTCCTGACTTTC. This gives the protein CAMGQETGSGANVLTF.

The V call is TRBV25-1, the J call TRBJ2-1, with a weak D call TRBD2 (7 bases). Germline CDR1 is MGHDK and CDR2 is SYGVNS. Trimming took 0 bases from V and 7 from J, leaving 22 bases between them. CDR3 length: 18 amino acids. The CDR3 DNA reads TGTGCCAGCAGTGAATACGAAGGGGGGGTTAGTTTCGTTAATGAGCAGTTCTTC. This sequence encodes CASSEYEGGVSFVNEQFF.

This clone has more than one count but fewer than ten. V usage is TRBV25-1 and J usage is TRBJ2-3; TRBD1 aligns across 7 bases. Per the germline V gene, CDR1 is MGHDK and CDR2 is SYGVNS. Germline trimming cut 1 base from V and 2 bases from J; bases unmatched to any gene: 9. This CDR3 has 17 amino acids. The CDR3 here is CASSESRTGLNTDTQYF. The CDR3 DNA sequence: TGTGCCAGCAGTGAATCCCGGACAGGCCTTAACACAGATACGCAGTATTTT.

The chain uses TRBV7-6 and TRBJ2-1; D is ambiguous. Germline assignment: CDR1 SGHVS and CDR2 FNYEAQ. V lost 1 base and J 8 bases, leaving 9 bases between the germline ends. The CDR3 runs 13 residues. CDR3 residues: CASSLDPSDEQFF. CDR3 DNA sequence: TGTGCCAGCAGCTTAGACCCGAGCGATGAGCAGTTCTTC.

The chain joins TRBV9 to TRBJ2-2; TRBD1 agrees at 8 bases. V dropped 3 bases and J dropped 5; count of bases not matched to a gene: 6. The CDR3 consists of 15 residues. Germline CDR1 is SGDLS and CDR2 is YYNGEE. The DNA of the CDR3 is TGTGCCAGCAGCGAGAGGACAGGGCAAACCGGGGAGCTGTTTTTT. Amino acids: CASSERTGQTGELFF. Filled out from reference TRBV9 and TRBJ2-2, the complete variable domain reads DSGVTQTPKHLITATGQRVTLRCSPRSGDLSVYWYQQSLDQGLQFLIQYYNGEERAKGNILERFSAQQFPDLHSELNLSSLELGDSALYFCASSERTGQTGELFFGEGSRLTVL.

V gene TRBV19 combines with J gene TRBJ1-5, with 8 bases aligning to TRBD1. The junction had 5 bases not matched to a gene; V was cut back by 5 bases and J by 2 bases. Germline assignment: CDR1 LNHDA and CDR2 SQIVND (reference sequence). The CDR3 spans 15 residues. This chain's CDR3 is CASSPDRGGNQPQHF. CDR3 coding DNA: TGTGCCAGTAGTCCTGACAGGGGTGGCAATCAGCCCCAGCATTTT.

The J gene is TRBJ1-6, the V gene TRBV5-1; a possible D gene is TRBD1 (6 bases). Germline V gene lookup returns CDR1 SGHRS and CDR2 YFSETQ. There are 15 residues in the CDR3. Trimming shortened V by 0 bases and J by 7 bases, and 11 bases separated the two germline ends. The CDR3 DNA reads TGCGCCAGCAGCTTGGATCAGGGGTGGAATTCACCCCTCCACTTT. This gives the protein CASSLDQGWNSPLHF.

J is TRBJ2-7 and V is TRBV30; TRBD1 is a possible D gene (5 bases). From germline, CDR1 is GTSNPN and CDR2 SVGIG (reference sequence). The CDR3 runs to 15 residues. V gave up 2 bases and J gave up 3 bases, with 17 bases separating them. CDR3 nucleotide sequence: TGTGCCTGGAGTAGGGGTGGGCAGGGAAGCTACGAGCAGTACTTC. Translating gives CAWSRGGQGSYEQYF.

CDR3 residues: CASSLMRGRNEKLFF. The CDR3 coding sequence is TGTGCCAGCAGCTTAATGAGGGGGCGGAATGAAAAACTGTTTTTT. The chain links TRBV11-2 to TRBJ1-4; 7 bases are a match to TRBD1. Germline CDR1 is SGHAT and CDR2 is FQNNGV. The CDR3 loop spans 15 amino acids. The V and J ends lost 2 bases and 5 bases, in that order; junction bases with no gene match: 5. The full variable domain, in which reference TRBV11-2 and TRBJ1-4 provide the parts outside the CDR3, is EAGVAQSPRYKIIEKRQSVAFWCNPISGHATLYWYQQILGQGPKLLIQFQNNGVVDDSQLPKDRFSAERLKGVDSTLKIQPAKLEDSAVYLCASSLMRGRNEKLFFGSGTQLSVL.

The chain has TRBV11-2 and TRBJ2-1; unclear D gene. V was trimmed by 2 bases and J by 5 bases, leaving 16 bases between them. This CDR3 has 16 residues. In germline, CDR1 is SGHAT, CDR2 FQNNGV. The CDR3 DNA sequence: TGTGCCAGCAGCTTATTCAGTCGATTGATAAACAATGAGCAGTTCTTC. Protein product: CASSLFSRLINNEQFF.

This chain connects TRBV10-3 to TRBJ2-2; 12 bases are shared with TRBD1. There are 18 residues in the CDR3. V gave up 1 base and J gave up 0 bases; unmatched junction bases: 3. CDR1 and CDR2 from the germline V gene are ENHRY and SYGVKD. CDR3 region: CAISELGTGGANTGELFF. Here the CDR3 DNA reads TGTGCCATCAGTGAGTTGGGGACAGGGGGCGCGAACACCGGGGAGCTGTTTTTT.

This chain links TRBV12-3 or TRBV12-4 with TRBJ2-7; TRBD2 matches 7 bases. The CDR3 contains 13 residues. V was pared by 8 bases and J by 0 bases, with 4 bases of the junction left unmatched. CDR3 coding DNA: TGTGCCAGCTCCCCTAGCGGCTCCTACGAGCAGTACTTC. This translates into CASSPSGSYEQYF.

The chain joins TRBV18 to TRBJ1-1; D is undetermined. CDR1 KGHSH and CDR2 LQKENI come from the germline V gene. The CDR3 loop spans 16 amino acids. V dropped 1 base and J dropped 0 bases, with 12 bases sitting between them. CDR3 in DNA: TGTGCCAGCTCACCACAGAATCCAGCGATGAACACTGAAGCTTTCTTT. This sequence encodes CASSPQNPAMNTEAFF.

The chain recombines TRBV11-2 with TRBJ2-1; 7 nucleotides line up with TRBD1. This CDR3 has 14 residues. Germline CDR1 and CDR2: SGHAT and FQNNGV. V was clipped by 8 bases and J by 3 bases; unmatched bases: 7. Written as DNA, the CDR3 is TGTGCCAGCTCGGGACAGCCGGACTACAATGAGCAGTTCTTC. Encoded protein: CASSGQPDYNEQFF.

The genes are TRBV3-1 (or the pseudogene TRBV3-2) and TRBJ2-1; 9 nucleotides align to TRBD2. Looked up from germline, CDR1 is LGHDT and CDR2 is YNNKEL (reference sequence). The CDR3 has 16 residues. J lost 8 bases, V lost 0 bases, and 8 bases had no gene match. The CDR3 DNA sequence: TGTGCCAGCAGCCAAGACCTAGCGGGAATCGGCTATGAGCAGTTCTTC. This gives the protein CASSQDLAGIGYEQFF.

The CDR3 DNA sequence: TGTGCCAGCAGTGAGGCCTTTCGCACCGGGGAGCTGTTTTTT. Translating it yields CASSEAFRTGELFF. The chain has TRBV2 and TRBJ2-2; D call uncertain. Trimming took 3 bases from V and 4 from J, leaving 9 bases between them. Germline CDR1 is SNHLY and CDR2 is FYNNEI. The CDR3 is made up of 14 amino acids.

V is TRBV2 and J is TRBJ1-1, with D possibly being TRBD1 (6 bases). V was clipped by 7 bases and J by 4 bases, with 19 bases between them. This CDR3 spans 15 amino acids. Germline V gene sequence: CDR1 SNHLY, CDR2 FYNNEI. CDR3 in amino acids: CASIYEQGLGTEAFF. CDR3 nucleotides: TGTGCCAGCATTTACGAGCAGGGGCTTGGCACTGAAGCTTTCTTT.

This clone was observed once. The chain carries TRBV10-3 and TRBJ2-7; perhaps TRBD1 as D (5 bases). The CDR3 sequence is 13 residues long. Between the trimmed V and J ends, which lost 7 bases and 0 bases, there was a span of 10 bases. The V gene's germline CDR1 is ENHRY and CDR2 SYGVKD. The CDR3 nucleotides read TGTGCCATCACCAAAGACAGCTCCTACGAGCAGTACTTC. Translation gives CAITKDSSYEQYF.

V gene TRBV24-1 combines with J gene TRBJ2-3; D call uncertain. Trimming cost V 6 bases and J 1 base, with 10 bases left between them. There are 14 residues in the CDR3. The germline V gene encodes CDR1 KGHDR and CDR2 SFDVKD. The CDR3 nucleotides are TGTGCCACCAGTACAGCCATAGGCACAGATACGCAGTATTTT. Protein product: CATSTAIGTDTQYF.

The chain links TRBV7-9 to TRBJ1-2; 10 bases are a match to TRBD1. The CDR3 loop spans 16 amino acids. CDR1 and CDR2 from the germline V gene are SEHNR and FQNEAQ (reference sequence). Germline trimming cut 0 bases from V and 4 bases from J; bases unmatched to any gene: 5. CDR3: CASSLADRGRGYGYTF. In nucleotides, the CDR3 is TGTGCCAGCAGCTTAGCAGACAGGGGGCGCGGCTATGGCTACACCTTC.

This clone was found a few times. The V gene is TRBV6-1, the J gene TRBJ1-2; a possible D gene is TRBD1 (5 bases). CDR3 length equals 13 residues. In germline, CDR1 is MNHNS, CDR2 SASEGT. Trimming shortened V by 3 bases and J by 4 bases, and 9 bases separated the two germline ends. Here the CDR3 reads CASSDRALYGYTF. DNA for the CDR3: TGTGCCAGCAGTGACAGGGCGCTCTATGGCTACACCTTC.

This chain connects TRBV7-6 to TRBJ1-2; TRBD1 matches 12 bases. The CDR3 has 15 amino acids. J lost 7 bases, V lost 5 bases, and 8 bases had no gene match. The germline CDR1 and CDR2 sequences are SGHVS and FNYEAQ. The CDR3 here is CASSPDGTGGAGYTF. The CDR3 coding sequence is TGTGCCAGCAGCCCAGACGGGACAGGGGGCGCTGGCTACACCTTC.

The gene calls are TRBV7-9 and TRBJ1-3; TRBD1 might be the D (6 bases). Per germline, CDR1 SEHNR and CDR2 FQNEAQ (reference sequence). CDR3 length: 16 amino acids. The ends were cut back, 2 bases at V and 0 bases at J, with 11 bases in the middle. The CDR3 coding sequence is TGTGCCAGCAGCTTACCGACAGGCGGCTCTGGAAACACCATATATTTT. Protein: CASSLPTGGSGNTIYF.

J is TRBJ1-3 and V is TRBV5-1, with D hard to call. Trimming removed 0 bases at V and 2 bases at J, with 9 bases between. This CDR3 is 15 amino acids long. Germline V CDR1 and CDR2: SGHRS, YFSETQ. CDR3 sequence (DNA): TGCGCCAGCAGCTTGGGTCCGGGAACTGGAAACACCATATATTTT. It translates to CASSLGPGTGNTIYF.

The V call is TRBV6-1, the J call TRBJ1-5; maybe TRBD1 (6 bases). The length of the CDR3 is 17 residues. Germline V gene data show CDR1 as MNHNS and CDR2 as SASEGT. V lost 3 bases and J 4 bases, leaving 19 bases between the germline ends. CDR3: CASSDDPGGPKNQPQHF. CDR3 in DNA: TGTGCCAGCAGTGACGACCCGGGGGGGCCAAAGAATCAGCCCCAGCATTTT.

The chain's CDR3 is CASSVGRGPNTGELFF. CDR3 nucleotide sequence: TGTGCCAGCAGCGTAGGGAGGGGGCCGAACACCGGGGAGCTGTTTTTT. V is TRBV9 and J is TRBJ2-2, with D possibly matching TRBD1 (7 bases). The CDR3 runs 16 residues. Germline loops: CDR1 SGDLS, CDR2 YYNGEE. Trimming took 0 bases from V and 0 from J, leaving 9 bases between them.

The V gene is TRBV7-8, the J gene TRBJ2-6; maybe TRBD1 (7 bases). CDR1 is SGHVS and CDR2 is FQNEAQ in the germline V gene. V dropped 2 bases and J dropped 0 bases, with 17 bases sitting between them. The CDR3 spans 19 residues. CDR3 amino acids: CASSLQQTGRISGANVLTF. Written as DNA, the CDR3 is TGTGCCAGCAGCTTACAGCAGACAGGGAGGATCTCTGGGGCCAACGTCCTGACTTTC.